The clone carrying this T cell receptor beta chain has just a few counts. Its antigen is unknown. The sample is drawn from a study of T-cell memory formation after mild COVID-19. Study-level results: Cross-reactive memory seemingly joined, as some responding clones were found in pre-infection memory.

Using constant-segment primers, 5'RACE produced TCR alpha and TCR beta cDNA libraries carrying sample barcodes and UMIs. MiXCR, run by TCRdb on the 5' RACE reads, gives a single entry per CDR3 protein. This repertoire shows about 190,000 distinct CDR3 sequences, around 19% found once; its top ten account for roughly 2.4%. V dropped 3 bases and J dropped 0 bases, with 6 bases sitting between them. The CDR3 totals 14 residues. CDR1 and CDR2 from the germline V gene are SGHTA and FQGNSA. The sample was PBMCs or a T cell subset sorted from them (not recorded which). The clonotype originates from an adult woman who had mild COVID-19 (a few samples of this study predate the infection). Cell type and time point are not known. The gene calls are TRBV7-2 and TRBJ1-5, with D unclear. The CDR3 nucleotides are TGTGCCAGCAGCTTGAGTTATAGCAATCAGCCCCAGCATTTT. Translation: CASSLSYSNQPQHF.